These 7 T cell receptor beta chains were all obtained from the same sample, sequenced in a study of long-term antiretroviral therapy in people with HIV. An immunoSEQ assay, version v3.0, was performed at survey level. Method: immunoSEQ multiplex PCR; TCRdb's copy keeps in-frame clones and lacks some. The sample gives tens of thousands of clones, 75% to 85% of which show up once; 4.5% to 6% is in the top ten. Sequenced material: unsorted PBMCs, taken 3.4 years after starting antiretroviral therapy. The receptors were gathered from a young man with HIV.

The rearrangement links TRBV4-3 to TRBJ1-2, with no clear D. The CDR3 runs to 15 residues. V lost 1 base and J 2 bases, leaving 11 bases between the germline ends. Germline CDR1 reads LGHNA; CDR2 reads YSLEER. The CDR3 sequence is CASSQGGITNYGYTF. CDR3 in DNA: TGCGCCAGCAGCCAAGGCGGGATCACAAACTATGGCTACACCTTC.

The J gene is TRBJ2-1, the V gene TRBV10-3; D is uncertain. CDR1 and CDR2 (germline): ENHRY, SYGVKD. Trimming pared 3 bases from V and 4 bases from J, leaving 4 bases between. CDR3 size: 12 residues. CDR3 sequence: CAISERYNEQFF. The CDR3 region has the DNA TGTGCCATCAGTGAAAGGTACAATGAGCAGTTCTTC.

CDR3 amino acids: CASSPAGTSGMLQYF. The CDR3 region has the DNA TGTGCCAGCTCACCTGCCGGGACTAGCGGGATGTTGCAGTACTTC. The chain combines TRBV18 with TRBJ2-7; TRBD2 matches 13 bases. In germline, CDR1 is KGHSH, CDR2 LQKENI. The CDR3 is 15 amino acids. With V trimmed by 3 bases and J by 9 bases, 8 bases remained unmatched.

The CDR3 sequence: CASGIGVSTEAFF. In DNA form, the CDR3 reads TGTGCCAGCGGGATCGGGGTGAGCACTGAAGCTTTCTTT. This chain uses TRBV27 with TRBJ1-1; D is unclear. Germline V gene sequence: CDR1 MNHEY, CDR2 SMNVEV (reference sequence). The V gene lost 8 bases and the J gene lost 4 bases, with 14 bases spanning the gap. This CDR3 comprises 13 residues.

The chain uses TRBV18 and TRBJ1-5, with 8 bases fitting TRBD1. CDR1 is KGHSH and CDR2 is LQKENI in the germline V gene. This CDR3 contains 14 residues. Trimming took 6 bases from V and 2 from J; bases not matched to a gene: 3. CDR3 in DNA: TGTGCCAGCTCTCCGGACAGGGGCAATCAGCCCCAGCATTTT. Protein product: CASSPDRGNQPQHF.

CDR3 sequence: CASSPQPTDTQYF. The CDR3 bases are TGTGCCAGCTCACCACAGCCCACAGATACGCAGTATTTT. J is TRBJ2-3 and V is TRBV18; D is unclear. Germline-derived CDR1 and CDR2 are KGHSH and LQKENI. CDR3 size: 13 residues. V dropped 1 base and J dropped 2 bases, with 4 bases sitting between them.

This rearrangement joins TRBV5-5 to TRBJ2-7, with TRBD1 identical over 9 bases. The CDR3 contains 14 residues. V trimming: 0 bases; J trimming: 4 bases; junction bases outside the gene matches: 2. Germline V gene data show CDR1 as SGHKS and CDR2 as YYEKEE (reference sequence). The DNA of the CDR3 is TGTGCCAGCAGCTTGGAACAGGGGGCTTACGAGCAGTACTTC. This encodes CASSLEQGAYEQYF. The complete variable domain, with remaining parts taken from reference TRBV5-5 and TRBJ2-7, reads DAGVTQSPTHLIKTRGQQVTLRCSPISGHKSVSWYQQVLGQGPQFIFQYYEKEERGRGNFPDRFSARQFPNYSSELNVNALLLGDSALYLCASSLEQGAYEQYFGPGTRLTVT.